The 28 T cell receptor beta chains listed next were all sequenced from one sample in a study of T cell repertoires in aging, cancer and after chemotherapy. Amplification of TCR beta used genomic DNA extracted from peripheral blood. Rearranged V-D-J TRB sequences were amplified with a mixed TRB-A/B primer pool. TCRdb reprocessed the multiplex PCR reads via MiXCR and lists one record per CDR3 protein. Among more than 8,000 distinct CDR3 sequences, roughly a third were seen once, and the ten largest hold approximately 3%. Sequencing input: blood. Every receptor here comes from a human donor in good health.

This clonotype was counted between two and nine times. This chain uses TRBV7-9 with TRBJ2-1; 7 bases align to TRBD2. CDR1 and CDR2 from the germline V gene are SEHNR and FQNEAQ (reference sequence). V was clipped by 3 bases and J by 3 bases; unmatched bases: 2. The CDR3 is 14 residues long. This CDR3 reads CASSFVAGYNEQFF. The CDR3 DNA follows: TGTGCCAGCAGCTTTGTAGCGGGCTACAATGAGCAGTTCTTC.

This chain joins TRBV4-3 and TRBJ1-4, with TRBD1 matching over 11 bases. V was clipped by 3 bases and J by 7 bases; unmatched bases: 10. The germline V gene has CDR1 LGHNA and CDR2 YSLEER. The CDR3 is 17 residues long. CDR3 amino acids: CASSQGIGQGAFEKLFF. The DNA for the CDR3 is TGCGCCAGCAGCCAGGGCATAGGACAGGGGGCTTTTGAAAAACTGTTTTTT.

The CDR3 sequence is CASSQNQGGTYGYTF. The CDR3 DNA reads TGTGCCAGCAGCCAAAACCAGGGGGGAACCTATGGCTACACCTTC. V is TRBV7-2 and J is TRBJ1-2; 7 bases fit TRBD1. CDR1 is SGHTA and CDR2 is FQGNSA in the germline V gene. J was trimmed by 4 bases and V by 5 bases; bases with no gene match: 10. The CDR3 has 15 amino acids.

The chain couples TRBV7-2 to TRBJ1-2; a possible D gene is TRBD1 (5 bases). Germline values: CDR1 SGHTA, CDR2 FQGNSA. The CDR3 runs to 11 residues. V was pared by 5 bases and J by 8 bases, with 9 bases between. CDR3 sequence (DNA): TGTGCCAGCAGCCCAGGGAGGGGCTACACCTTC. Translated, it gives CASSPGRGYTF.

A few counts support this clonotype. The chain combines TRBV11-3 with TRBJ2-2; TRBD2 is a possible D gene (6 bases). The CDR3 contains 20 residues. Trimming removed 5 bases from V and 2 bases from J, with 27 bases in between. Germline CDR1 reads SGHNT; CDR2 reads YENEEA. The chain's CDR3 is CASSPRRIWEAPTNTGELFF. CDR3 nucleotide sequence: TGTGCCAGCAGCCCACGTCGGATATGGGAGGCCCCTACAAACACCGGGGAGCTGTTTTTT.

Regarding this clonotype: One end of the junction is discordant with germline, which a read error may explain. J is TRBJ1-2 and V is TRBV30; 7 nucleotides match TRBD1. The germline CDR1 and CDR2 sequences are GTSNPN and SVGIG (reference sequence). CDR3 length: 13 amino acids. CDR3 protein: CAWSVQGYYGYSF. The CDR3 DNA reads TGTGCCTGGAGTGTACAGGGGTACTATGGCTACTCCTTC.

The chain employs TRBV7-6 and TRBJ2-5; TRBD1 is a possible D gene (5 bases). The V end lost 4 bases, the J end lost 0 bases, and 12 bases lay between the germline ends. Germline values: CDR1 SGHVS, CDR2 FNYEAQ. The CDR3 has 15 residues. Written as DNA, the CDR3 is TGTGCCAGCAGCTCTTCTGGGGCCCACCAAGAGACCCAGTACTTC. Translation: CASSSSGAHQETQYF.

For the CDR3, the DNA is TGTGCCAGCAGCTTCGGGTCACAGGCCGGGGCCAACGTCCTGACTTTC. Protein sequence: CASSFGSQAGANVLTF. V and J are TRBV5-6 and TRBJ2-6; tentative D call: TRBD1 (5 bases). V shed 2 bases and J shed 4 bases, with 13 bases lying between them. The CDR3 is made up of 16 amino acids. Germline V gives CDR1 SGHDT, CDR2 YYEEEE.

This sequence joins TRBV30 and TRBJ2-6; D tentatively reads TRBD1 or TRBD2 (5 bases each). The CDR3 consists of 15 residues. Germline V gene data show CDR1 as GTSNPN and CDR2 as SVGIG (reference sequence). V lost 5 bases and J lost 0, with 11 bases in between. This CDR3 is CAWWEQGSGANVLTF. In DNA form, the CDR3 reads TGTGCCTGGTGGGAGCAGGGCTCTGGGGCCAACGTCCTGACTTTC.

V usage is TRBV30 and J usage is TRBJ2-5; D is perhaps TRBD1 or TRBD2 (5 bases each). The V end was cut by 5 bases, the J end by 0 bases, with 13 bases between. The germline V gene encodes CDR1 GTSNPN and CDR2 SVGIG (reference sequence). CDR3 length: 14 residues. The CDR3 here is CAWEGPLDQETQYF. For the CDR3, the DNA is TGTGCCTGGGAGGGACCCCTGGACCAAGAGACCCAGTACTTC. The whole variable domain, filled in from reference TRBV30 and TRBJ2-5, reads SQTIHQWPATLVQPVGSPLSLECTVEGTSNPNLYWYRQAAGRGLQLLFYSVGIGQISSEVPQNLSASRPQDRQFILSSKKLLLSDSGFYLCAWEGPLDQETQYFGPGTRLLVL.

This clonotype turned up a few times. CDR3 in amino acids: CSASGAPGGTSYEQYF. CDR3 DNA: TGCAGTGCTAGTGGCGCCCCGGGAGGCACCTCCTACGAGCAGTACTTC. This sequence joins TRBV20-1 and TRBJ2-7; 7 positions match TRBD2. The trim removed 3 bases at V and 0 bases at J, leaving 11 bases unmatched. The CDR3 totals 16 residues. CDR1 DFQATT and CDR2 SNEGSKA come from the germline V gene (reference sequence).

This clonotype is categorized as medium-sized. The chain carries TRBV6-5 and TRBJ1-2, with 9 bases aligning to TRBD1. Germline trimming cut 6 bases from V and 6 bases from J; bases unmatched to any gene: 11. From germline, CDR1 is MNHEY and CDR2 SVGAGI. The CDR3 contains 15 residues. The CDR3 DNA follows: TGTGCCAGCAGCCTTCGCGGACAGGGGAGCCATGGCTACACCTTC. Translation: CASSLRGQGSHGYTF.

The table lists this clonotype with a few counts. The genes are TRBV6-5 and TRBJ1-5; a possible D gene is TRBD1 (6 bases). This CDR3 comprises 12 residues. Deletions cut 10 bases from V and 4 bases from J, with 11 bases between. Germline CDR1 MNHEY, CDR2 SVGAGI. CDR3 sequence reads: CAIGQNNQPQHF. CDR3 nucleotide sequence: TGTGCCATAGGACAGAATAATCAGCCCCAGCATTTT.

This clonotype occurred once. The chain recombines TRBV11-3 with TRBJ2-2, with a tentative D call TRBD2 (6 bases). V lost 1 base and J 5 bases, leaving 11 bases between the germline ends. The CDR3 has 15 amino acids. Per the germline V gene, CDR1 is SGHNT and CDR2 is YENEEA. CDR3 DNA: TGTGCCAGCAGCTTAGCGGGAGTCGCGACCGGGGAGCTGTTTTTT. Residues: CASSLAGVATGELFF.

V usage is TRBV4-1 and J usage is TRBJ1-4; D gene unclear. CDR1 and CDR2 (germline): MGHRA, YSYEKL. The CDR3 spans 15 residues. The germline V and J ends were trimmed by 7 bases and 4 bases, with 16 bases remaining between them. The DNA for the CDR3 is TGCGCCAGCACCCATGGCCCCGGTCTTAATGAAAAACTGTTTTTT. Translated, it gives CASTHGPGLNEKLFF.

The J gene is TRBJ1-2, the V gene TRBV7-2; 7 bases line up with TRBD1. J was trimmed by 7 bases and V by 6 bases; bases with no gene match: 11. CDR3 length equals 14 residues. The germline V gene has CDR1 SGHTA and CDR2 FQGNSA. In DNA, the CDR3 is TGTGCCAGCAGTTCTCCTACAGGGGCGGGTGGCTACACCTTC. Protein sequence: CASSSPTGAGGYTF.

This clonotype has just a few counts. The chain recombines TRBV29-1 with TRBJ2-5, with 9 bases lining up with TRBD1. Germline loops: CDR1 SQVTM, CDR2 ANQGSEA. This CDR3 spans 15 amino acids. With 4 bases clipped from V and 1 base from J, the junction kept 7 bases outside the gene matches. CDR3 in amino acids: CSVAEGTGSQETQYF. In DNA form, the CDR3 reads TGCAGCGTTGCCGAAGGGACAGGGAGCCAAGAGACCCAGTACTTC.

This clonotype was counted between two and nine times. The genes are TRBV27 and TRBJ1-4, with 8 positions matching TRBD1. Germline loops: CDR1 MNHEY, CDR2 SMNVEV (reference sequence). V lost 3 bases, J lost 11 bases, and 11 bases stayed unmatched. The CDR3 length is 15 residues. CDR3 in amino acids: CASSFQGTGLRKLFF. The CDR3 DNA follows: TGTGCCAGCAGTTTCCAGGGGACAGGATTGCGTAAACTGTTTTTT.

For the CDR3, the DNA is TGTGCCAGCAGTGGTGGACTAGCGGGAGGGGGGTTCTACGAGCAGTACTTC. Its protein is CASSGGLAGGGFYEQYF. V gene TRBV6-5 combines with J gene TRBJ2-7; 15 bases agree with TRBD2. The J segment lost 3 bases and the V segment lost 5 bases, leaving 8 bases of the junction unmatched. The length of the CDR3 is 17 residues. The germline V gene encodes CDR1 MNHEY and CDR2 SVGAGI.

The J gene is TRBJ1-5, the V gene TRBV27; D is unclear. The CDR3 runs to 13 residues. V was pared by 3 bases and J by 8 bases, with 11 bases between. The germline CDR1 and CDR2 sequences are MNHEY and SMNVEV (reference sequence). The CDR3: CASSFGSGKPQHF. As DNA, the CDR3 is TGTGCCAGCAGTTTCGGGAGTGGGAAGCCCCAGCATTTT.

V usage is TRBV7-2 and J usage is TRBJ1-6, with D unresolved. The CDR3 extends over 12 amino acids. From germline, CDR1 is SGHTA and CDR2 FQGNSA. V was trimmed by 5 bases and J by 8 bases, leaving 7 bases between them. The CDR3 region is CASSQQYSPLHF. The CDR3 DNA follows: TGTGCCAGCAGCCAACAGTATTCACCCCTCCACTTT.

This clonotype qualifies as medium-sized. The chain joins TRBV7-3 to TRBJ2-1; D not resolved. V lost 2 bases and J 4 bases, leaving 9 bases between the germline ends. The CDR3 covers 14 residues. CDR1 and CDR2 (germline): SGHTA, FQGTGA. Here the CDR3 DNA reads TGTGCCAGCAGCTTAGGCGGACCTTACAATGAGCAGTTCTTC. Protein: CASSLGGPYNEQFF.

The V and J genes are TRBV5-4 and TRBJ2-1, with D unclear. CDR3 size: 14 residues. Trimming left V 3 bases short and J 2 bases short, with 9 bases between. Germline V gene lookup returns CDR1 SGHNT and CDR2 YYREEE (reference sequence). The CDR3 protein is CASSSGLAYNEQFF. DNA for the CDR3: TGTGCCAGCAGCTCAGGCCTAGCCTACAATGAGCAGTTCTTC.

The chain joins TRBV27 to TRBJ2-5; TRBD1 agrees at 9 bases. Germline V gene data show CDR1 as MNHEY and CDR2 as SMNVEV (reference sequence). This CDR3 region has 14 residues. V was pared by 6 bases and J by 5 bases, with 7 bases of the junction left unmatched. CDR3 sequence (DNA): TGTGCCAGCAGCCTACAGGGGGCGAGGGAGACCCAGTACTTC. Amino acids: CASSLQGARETQYF.

The gene calls are TRBV28 and TRBJ2-5; 13 bases map to TRBD2. The CDR3 runs 17 residues. The V and J ends lost 2 bases and 4 bases, in that order; junction bases with no gene match: 7. CDR1 MDHEN and CDR2 SYDVKM come from the germline V gene. CDR3 nucleotides: TGTGCCAGCAGTTTACGACTAGCGGGAGGCCGGGGAGAGACCCAGTACTTC. It translates to CASSLRLAGGRGETQYF.

This clonotype is categorized as medium-sized (0.01 to 0.1%). The CDR3 sequence is CASHDRETQYF. In DNA, the CDR3 is TGTGCCAGCCACGACCGGGAGACCCAGTACTTC. The chain recombines TRBV6-5 with TRBJ2-5; D gene unclear. V was clipped by 8 bases and J by 5 bases, with 9 bases between them. Germline values: CDR1 MNHEY, CDR2 SVGAGI. The CDR3 is made up of 11 amino acids.

The sample holds a few counts of this clonotype. The chain carries TRBV27 and TRBJ2-6, with D perhaps TRBD2 (5 bases). This CDR3 contains 17 residues. Germline V CDR1 and CDR2: MNHEY, SMNVEV (reference sequence). Trimming removed 5 bases from V and 0 bases from J, with 14 bases in between. The CDR3 is CASSQLGSYSGANVLTF. Written as DNA, the CDR3 is TGTGCCAGCAGTCAATTAGGGAGCTACTCTGGGGCCAACGTCCTGACTTTC.

V gene TRBV7-2 combines with J gene TRBJ1-1; D gene ambiguous. This CDR3 region has 14 residues. V dropped 0 bases and J dropped 1 base, with 6 bases sitting between them. Germline V gene data show CDR1 as SGHTA and CDR2 as FQGNSA. Written as DNA, the CDR3 is TGTGCCAGCAGCTTAGCAGGGCGGAACACTGAAGCTTTCTTT. Amino acids: CASSLAGRNTEAFF.